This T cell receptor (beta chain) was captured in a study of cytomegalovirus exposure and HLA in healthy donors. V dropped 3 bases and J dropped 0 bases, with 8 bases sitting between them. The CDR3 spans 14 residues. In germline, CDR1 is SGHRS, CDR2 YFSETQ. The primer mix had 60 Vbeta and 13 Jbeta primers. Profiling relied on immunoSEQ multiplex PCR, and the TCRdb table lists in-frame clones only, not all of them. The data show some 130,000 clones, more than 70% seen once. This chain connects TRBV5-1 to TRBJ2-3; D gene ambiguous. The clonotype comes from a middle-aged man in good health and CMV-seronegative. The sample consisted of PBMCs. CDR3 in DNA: TGCGCCAGCAGCTCAATCCCCAGCACAGATACGCAGTATTTT. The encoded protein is CASSSIPSTDTQYF.